This TCR beta chain was identified during a study of cytotoxic CD8 clonotypes in ibrutinib-treated CLL. Overall study: The study included eleven to twelve relapsed/refractory and 15 treatment-naive patients; about 17 had IGHV unmutated disease. Response samples were obtained once patients had received a median around twelve months of treatment, range 6 to 36.

This CDR3 has 14 amino acids. V shed 3 bases and J 7 bases; nucleotides not matched to a gene: 5. Looked up from germline, CDR1 is WSHSY and CDR2 is SAAADI. Study results and caveats: Clonality rose at ibrutinib response and fell back toward baseline at progression.

Produced via immunoSEQ multiplex PCR; TCRdb's table is partial and in-frame only. In the table there are 27,000 or so clones, about 82% of which are singletons. This clone showed up just a few times. Its antigen is still unknown. The sample was PBMCs, taken after 24 months of ibrutinib treatment. The V gene is TRBV10-2, the J gene TRBJ1-3; 8 bases agree with TRBD1. This receptor was obtained from a human donor with chronic lymphocytic leukemia. The CDR3: CASSEGQGWNTIYF. The CDR3 DNA reads TGCGCCAGCAGTGAAGGACAGGGTTGGAACACCATATATTTT.